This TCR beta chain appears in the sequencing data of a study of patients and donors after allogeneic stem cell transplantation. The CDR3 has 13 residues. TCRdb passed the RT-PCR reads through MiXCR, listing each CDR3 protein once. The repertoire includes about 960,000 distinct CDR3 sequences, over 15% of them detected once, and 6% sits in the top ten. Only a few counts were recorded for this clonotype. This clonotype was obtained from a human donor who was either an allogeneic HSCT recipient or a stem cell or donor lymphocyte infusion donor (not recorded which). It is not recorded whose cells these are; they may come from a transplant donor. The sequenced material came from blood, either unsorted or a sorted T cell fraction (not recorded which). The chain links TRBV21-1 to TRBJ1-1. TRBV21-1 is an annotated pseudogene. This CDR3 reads CASSTAVNTEAFF. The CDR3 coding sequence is TGTGCCAGCAGTACCGCCGTGAACACTGAAGCTTTCTTT.